This paragraph reports one T cell receptor beta chain. As handled by the study authors: How many nucleated cells were present was estimated from reference gene primer amplification. The method was immunoSEQ multiplex PCR; TCRdb's version includes in-frame clones alone and lacks a portion of them. V, J and clone size derive from that table, while D and trimming were established from the DNA sequence. Among 70,000 to 75,000 clones listed, 90% were seen once. This sample is part of a study of blood T cell repertoires in COVID-19. Study as a whole: Whether acute or convalescent, the COVID-19 samples came from the United States, Italy and Spain. T cells, B-cell-depleted T cells, or PBMCs supplied cDNA or gDNA.

Germline values: CDR1 SGHAT, CDR2 FQNNGV. The V and J ends lost 4 bases and 3 bases respectively, with 15 bases between them. This CDR3 is built from 15 residues. Sequenced sample: peripheral blood. The chain has TRBV11-2 and TRBJ1-1, with D tentatively TRBD1 (5 bases). The TCR originated in a woman younger than 30 with acute or convalescent COVID-19. The CDR3 DNA is TGTGCCAGCAGCTCCTCTCGGGGGGGGTACACTGAAGCTTTCTTT. Protein product: CASSSSRGGYTEAFF.